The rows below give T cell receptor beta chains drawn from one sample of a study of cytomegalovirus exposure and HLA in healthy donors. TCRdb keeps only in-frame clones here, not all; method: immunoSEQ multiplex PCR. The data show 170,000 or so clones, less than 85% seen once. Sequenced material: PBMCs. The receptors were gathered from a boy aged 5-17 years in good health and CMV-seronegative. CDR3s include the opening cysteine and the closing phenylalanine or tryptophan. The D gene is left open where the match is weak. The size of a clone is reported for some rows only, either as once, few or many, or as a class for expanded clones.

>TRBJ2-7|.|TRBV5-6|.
CASSLLAIGTYEQYF
TGTGCCAGCAGCTTGTTAGCAATTGGCACCTACGAGCAGTACTTC
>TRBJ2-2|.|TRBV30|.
CAWSRGNTGELFF
TGTGCCTGGAGTAGAGGGAACACCGGGGAGCTGTTTTTT
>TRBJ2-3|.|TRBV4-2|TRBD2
CASSQGREGDTQYF
TGTGCCAGCAGCCAGGGCCGGGAGGGAGATACGCAGTATTTT
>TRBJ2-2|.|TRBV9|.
CASSVADIGVKTGELFF
TGTGCCAGCAGCGTAGCGGATATCGGGGTTAAAACCGGGGAGCTGTTTTTT
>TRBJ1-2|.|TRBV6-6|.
CASSDGGDPFYGYTF
TGTGCCAGCAGTGACGGGGGGGATCCTTTCTATGGCTACACCTTC
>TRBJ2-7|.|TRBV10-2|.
CASSLNYEQYF
TGCGCCAGCAGTCTTAACTACGAGCAGTACTTC
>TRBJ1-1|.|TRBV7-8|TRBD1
CASSRGTGPYLNTEAFF
TGTGCCAGCAGCCGGGGGACAGGGCCCTACTTAAACACTGAAGCTTTCTTT
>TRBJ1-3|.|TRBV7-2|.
CASSFYRSSDTIYF
TGTGCCAGCAGCTTCTACAGGTCATCAGACACCATATATTTT
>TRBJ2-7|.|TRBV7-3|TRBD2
CASSLSGGVGTYEQYF
TGTGCCAGCAGCTTAAGCGGGGGGGTGGGTACCTACGAGCAGTACTTC
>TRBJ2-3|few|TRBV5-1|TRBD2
CASSSPGLVKADTQYF
TGCGCCAGCAGCTCGCCGGGACTAGTAAAGGCAGATACGCAGTATTTT
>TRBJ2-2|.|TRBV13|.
CASSRGTLTNTGELFF
TGTGCCAGCAGCCGGGGTACCCTAACGAACACCGGGGAGCTGTTTTTT
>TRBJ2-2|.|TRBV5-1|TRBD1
CASVGTATNTGELFF
TGCGCCAGCGTAGGGACAGCCACGAACACCGGGGAGCTGTTTTTT
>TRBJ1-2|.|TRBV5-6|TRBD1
CASSPGQPIPYGYTF
TGTGCCAGCAGCCCGGGACAGCCGATCCCCTATGGCTACACCTTC
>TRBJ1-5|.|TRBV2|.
CASSERRVGGISNQPQHF
TGTGCCAGCAGTGAAAGGAGGGTGGGAGGGATTAGCAATCAGCCCCAGCATTTT
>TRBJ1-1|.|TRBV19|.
CASGGGGNTEAFF
TGTGCCAGTGGAGGGGGGGGGAACACTGAAGCTTTCTTT
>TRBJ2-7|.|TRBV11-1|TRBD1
CASSHTGVGSYEQYF
TGTGCCAGCAGCCACACAGGGGTAGGCTCCTACGAGCAGTACTTC
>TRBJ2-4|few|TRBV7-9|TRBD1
CASSTKQGSTAKNIQYF
TGTGCCAGCAGCACAAAACAGGGGTCGACGGCCAAAAACATTCAGTACTTC
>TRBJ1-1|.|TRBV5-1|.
CASSLVPGGGHTEAFF
TGCGCCAGCAGCTTGGTCCCGGGAGGAGGTCACACTGAAGCTTTCTTT
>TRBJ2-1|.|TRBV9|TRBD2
CASSVGVAGTYNEQFF
TGTGCCAGCAGCGTAGGGGTAGCGGGCACCTACAATGAGCAGTTCTTC
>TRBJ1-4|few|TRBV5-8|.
CASSLRSGKLFF
TGTGCCAGCAGCTTGCGGTCGGGAAAACTGTTTTTT
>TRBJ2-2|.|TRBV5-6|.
CASTLGPGELFF
TGTGCCAGCACCCTGGGCCCCGGGGAGCTGTTTTTT
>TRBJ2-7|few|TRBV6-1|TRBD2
CASSQEAGGSSEQYF
TGTGCCAGCAGCCAAGAAGCGGGAGGTAGCTCCGAGCAGTACTTC
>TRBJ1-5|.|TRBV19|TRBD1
CASSENRGQPQHF
TGTGCCAGTAGTGAAAACAGGGGACAGCCCCAGCATTTT
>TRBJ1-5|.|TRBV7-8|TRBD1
CASSFLVGTGIISNQPQHF
TGTGCCAGCAGCTTCCTCGTTGGGACAGGGATAATTAGCAATCAGCCCCAGCATTTT
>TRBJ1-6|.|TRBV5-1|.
CASSLQGSNSPLHF
TGCGCCAGCAGCTTACAGGGTAGTAATTCACCCCTCCACTTT
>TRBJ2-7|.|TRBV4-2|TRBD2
CASSRGTSGSWEQYF
TGTGCCAGCAGTCGGGGGACTAGCGGGAGTTGGGAGCAGTACTTC
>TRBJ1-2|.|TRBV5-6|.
CASSYWTALYGYTF
TGTGCCAGCAGCTATTGGACAGCCCTCTATGGCTACACCTTC
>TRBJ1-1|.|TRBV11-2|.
CASSLGAGQEAFF
TGTGCCAGCAGCTTAGGAGCCGGACAAGAAGCTTTCTTT
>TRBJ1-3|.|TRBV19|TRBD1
CASSIPGQGAGNTIYF
TGTGCCAGTAGTATCCCTGGACAGGGAGCAGGAAACACCATATATTTT
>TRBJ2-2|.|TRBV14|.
CASSQDLTGELFF
TGTGCCAGCAGCCAAGATCTGACCGGGGAGCTGTTTTTT
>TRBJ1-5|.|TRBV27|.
CASSWDYNQPQHF
TGTGCCAGCAGTTGGGACTACAATCAGCCCCAGCATTTT
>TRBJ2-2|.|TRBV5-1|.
CASRSTGQYTGELFF
TGCGCCAGCAGATCTACAGGACAATACACCGGGGAGCTGTTTTTT
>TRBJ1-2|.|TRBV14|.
CASSLRGEGQRYTF
TGTGCCAGCAGCCTTCGCGGGGAAGGGCAGCGATACACCTTC
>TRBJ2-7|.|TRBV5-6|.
CASSWTTEQYF
TGTGCCAGCAGCTGGACAACCGAGCAGTACTTC
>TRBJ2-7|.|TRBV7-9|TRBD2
CASSFMTSGYEQYF
TGTGCCAGCAGCTTTATGACTAGCGGCTACGAGCAGTACTTC
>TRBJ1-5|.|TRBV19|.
CASSIVRWSNQPQHF
TGTGCCAGTAGTATAGTCCGGTGGAGCAATCAGCCCCAGCATTTT
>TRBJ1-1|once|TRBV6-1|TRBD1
CASSGNRGRVKNTEAFF
TGTGCCAGCAGTGGAAACAGGGGGCGCGTAAAAAACACTGAAGCTTTCTTT
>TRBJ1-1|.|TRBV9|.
CASSSQGVTEAFF
TGTGCCAGCAGCTCTCAGGGTGTCACTGAAGCTTTCTTT
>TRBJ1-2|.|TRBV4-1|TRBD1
CASSQGSEDRGLRGYTF
TGCGCCAGCAGCCAAGGTTCAGAAGACAGGGGATTAAGGGGCTACACCTTC
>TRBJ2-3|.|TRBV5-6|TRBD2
CASSPGLAVTDTQYF
TGTGCCAGCAGCCCGGGACTAGCGGTCACAGATACGCAGTATTTT
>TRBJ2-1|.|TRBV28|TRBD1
CASSSDRGPSYNEQFF
TGTGCCAGCAGTTCGGACAGGGGGCCCTCCTACAATGAGCAGTTCTTC
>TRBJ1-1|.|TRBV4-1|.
CASSQDVEAFF
TGCGCCAGCAGCCAAGATGTAGAGGCTTTCTTT